Listed here are 10 T cell receptor beta chains from one sample, sequenced in a study of regulatory T cells in long-lasting Graves disease. Sequencing libraries for TCR beta were prepared with iRepertoire HTBI primers and Arm-PCR of CDR3 regions. TCRdb independently ran MiXCR on the multiplex PCR reads; one entry per CDR3 protein. Found here are about 440,000 distinct CDR3 sequences, approximately 15% of them singletons; the top ten hold over 15%. The time point was: newly diagnosed GD, antithyroid drugs for less than 3 months. The TCR library used RNA extracted from PBMCs. These data were also filed under a second study, of T cells in Graves' hyperthyroidism and ophthalmopathy.

The sample here was peripheral blood mononuclear cells (PBMCs), taken at new diagnosis, from a patient treated with antithyroid drugs. These TCRs come from a young woman with Graves disease.

This clonotype showed up many times. The chain uses TRBV12-3 or TRBV12-4 and TRBJ2-1; D perhaps matches TRBD2 (6 bases). This CDR3 comprises 12 residues. V was trimmed by 3 bases and J by 12 bases, leaving 12 bases between them. CDR3: CASSFPGAGQFF. The DNA of the CDR3 is TGTGCCAGCAGTTTTCCGGGAGCGGGGCAGTTCTTC.

This chain uses TRBV7-6 with TRBJ1-1; possibly TRBD1 for D (5 bases). V lost 5 bases, J lost 0 bases, and 13 bases lay in between. In germline, CDR1 is SGHVS, CDR2 FNYEAQ. The CDR3 extends over 15 amino acids. In nucleotides, the CDR3 is TGTGCCAGCAGCCGCCGGGACCGATTGAACACTGAAGCTTTCTTT. Translation: CASSRRDRLNTEAFF. The full variable domain, rest sourced from reference TRBV7-6 and TRBJ1-1, is GAGVSQSPRYKVTKRGQDVALRCDPISGHVSLYWYRQALGQGPEFLTYFNYEAQQDKSGLPNDRFSAERPEGSISTLTIQRTEQRDSAMYRCASSRRDRLNTEAFFGQGTRLTVV.

This chain uses TRBV29-1 with TRBJ2-1; 8 bases line up with TRBD2. The ends lost 5 bases at V and 2 bases at J; junction bases unmatched: 5. Germline CDR1 reads SQVTM; CDR2 reads ANQGSEA. This CDR3 is 14 amino acids long. For the CDR3, the DNA is TGCAGCGTTCGCGGCGGGGGGACCTACAATGAGCAGTTCTTC. Translation: CSVRGGGTYNEQFF.

CDR3 amino acids: CASSVLGPGYEQYF. CDR3 nucleotides: TGTGCCAGCAGCGTCCTGGGACCGGGCTACGAGCAGTACTTC. V and J are TRBV9 and TRBJ2-7; D might be TRBD1 or TRBD2, each matching 5 bases. The germline V gene encodes CDR1 SGDLS and CDR2 YYNGEE. V dropped 2 bases and J dropped 3 bases, with 12 bases sitting between them. The CDR3 totals 14 residues.

This clonotype was recorded many times. This sequence joins TRBV18 and TRBJ2-7; no clear D gene. CDR1 and CDR2 (germline): KGHSH, LQKENI. The V end lost 0 bases, the J end lost 3 bases, and 6 bases lay between the germline ends. This CDR3 spans 13 amino acids. CDR3 region: CASSPPDNYEQYF. The CDR3 DNA is TGTGCCAGCTCACCACCCGACAACTACGAGCAGTACTTC.

The chain recombines TRBV6-4 with TRBJ2-3; 9 nucleotides agree with TRBD2. After removal of 5 bases from V and 0 bases from J, the junction contained 6 bases not matched to a gene. CDR3 size: 16 residues. Germline V lookup: CDR1 MRHNA, CDR2 SNTAGT. CDR3 DNA: TGTGCCAGCAGTCAGACTAGCGGATCTAGCACAGATACGCAGTATTTT. Encoded protein: CASSQTSGSSTDTQYF.

The sample holds many counts of this clonotype. V and J are TRBV20-1 and TRBJ2-1, with TRBD2 as a possible D gene (6 bases). This CDR3 is built from 14 residues. Germline V gene sequence: CDR1 DFQATT, CDR2 SNEGSKA (reference sequence). V was pared by 3 bases and J by 3 bases, with 12 bases between. Here the CDR3 reads CSASGLASYNEQFF. The CDR3 coding sequence is TGCAGTGCTAGTGGCCTAGCGAGCTACAATGAGCAGTTCTTC.

This clonotype occurred a few times. The chain employs TRBV20-1 and TRBJ2-2, with TRBD1 as a possible D gene (5 bases). CDR1 is DFQATT and CDR2 is SNEGSKA in the germline V gene (reference sequence). Trimming stripped 7 bases from V and 3 bases from J, with 12 bases between. The CDR3 runs 13 residues. CDR3 sequence (DNA): TGCAGTGTACGTTTAGGGGACACCGGGGAGCTGTTTTTT. Translating it yields CSVRLGDTGELFF.

As concerns this clonotype: A much larger clonotype is one base distant, so this may be a read error. The chain has TRBV18 and TRBJ2-5; a weak D match, TRBD1 (6 bases). The CDR3 is 16 amino acids. The germline CDR1 and CDR2 sequences are KGHSH and LQKENI. CDR3 protein: CASTPPMDRNQETQYF. CDR3 DNA: TGTGCCAGCACACCACCGATGGACAGAAACCAAGAGACCCAGTACTTC.

The chain couples TRBV6-2 or TRBV6-3 to TRBJ1-1; TRBD1 matches 8 bases. CDR3 size: 14 residues. Trimming took 8 bases from V and 5 from J; bases not matched to a gene: 10. Germline values: CDR1 MNHEY, CDR2 SVGEGT. CDR3 region: CASSGGAGVTEAFF. Written as DNA, the CDR3 is TGTGCCAGCTCAGGGGGCGCGGGGGTGACTGAAGCTTTCTTT.